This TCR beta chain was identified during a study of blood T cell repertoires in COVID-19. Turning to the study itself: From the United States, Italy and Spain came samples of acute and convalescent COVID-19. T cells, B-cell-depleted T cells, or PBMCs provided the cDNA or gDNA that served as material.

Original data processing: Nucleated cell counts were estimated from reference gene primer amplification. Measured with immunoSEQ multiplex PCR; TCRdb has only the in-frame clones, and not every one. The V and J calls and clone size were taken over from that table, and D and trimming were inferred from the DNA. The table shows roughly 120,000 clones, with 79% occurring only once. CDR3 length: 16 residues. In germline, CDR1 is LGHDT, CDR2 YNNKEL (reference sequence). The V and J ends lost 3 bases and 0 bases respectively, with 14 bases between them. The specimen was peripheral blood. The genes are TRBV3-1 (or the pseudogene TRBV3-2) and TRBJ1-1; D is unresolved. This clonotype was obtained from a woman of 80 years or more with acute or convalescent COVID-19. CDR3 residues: CASSQLRAGMNTEAFF. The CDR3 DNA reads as TGTGCCAGCAGCCAGTTAAGAGCTGGTATGAACACTGAAGCTTTCTTT.